The clone carrying this TCR beta chain was seen more than once but under ten times. Its antigen is as yet unknown. Using RNA transcripts as the source, TCR beta CDR3 regions were amplified. With the HTBI primer set, the TCR CDR3 went through a first round of RT-PCR. From the multiplex PCR reads, TCRdb called clonotypes with MiXCR, one entry per CDR3 protein. The data contain some 300,000 distinct CDR3 sequences, roughly 15% of them singletons. Criteria for exclusion of patients were uncontrolled infection, other autoimmune disease, pregnancy or lactation. These data originate in a study of T cells in Graves' hyperthyroidism and ophthalmopathy. Overall study: Peripheral blood was taken when the disease was first diagnosed, before any treatment began. Study-level findings and limits: Ophthalmopathy was told apart from stable hyperthyroidism by a 13 V-J model. Within blood appeared most thyroid clonotypes that had expanded above 0.001.

The length of the CDR3 is 14 residues. Germline assignment: CDR1 LNHNV and CDR2 YYDKDF (reference sequence). The ends were cut back, 0 bases at V and 2 bases at J, with 5 bases in the middle. The TCR originated in a woman aged 25 to 39 with Graves' hyperthyroidism that later progressed to Graves' ophthalmopathy. This sequence joins TRBV15 and TRBJ1-5; D call uncertain. Sequencing input: blood. The CDR3 coding sequence is TGTGCCACCAGCAGAGATATAGGCAATCAGCCCCAGCATTTT. Translated, it gives CATSRDIGNQPQHF. Full variable domain (rest looked up from reference TRBV15 and TRBJ1-5): DAMVIQNPRYQVTQFGKPVTLSCSQTLNHNVMYWYQQKSSQAPKLLFHYYDKDFNNEADTPDNFQSRRPNTSFCFLDIRSPGLGDTAMYLCATSRDIGNQPQHFGDGTRLSIL.